This T cell receptor beta chain is from a study of T-cell memory formation after mild COVID-19 (dated by TCRdb to the early 2020s). Broadly, across the study: TCR sequence clusters from the two donors were largely donor specific. In a couple of donors, T-cell clones that expanded and contracted after mild COVID-19 were tracked by sequencing TCRalpha and TCRbeta repertoires over time. Two young, previously healthy adult volunteers, one female and one male, were included in the cohort. Overall results and qualifications from the work: The study covered only a couple of mild cases, and larger cohorts including severe cases with pre-infection samples were considered necessary. From day 15 to 85, contracting clones showed balanced CD4/CD8 phenotypes, whereas a second wave of clones that expanded from day 15 to 37 leaned towards CD4+. Some responding clones were detected in pre-infection memory, suggesting pre-existing cross-reactive memory T cells joined the SARS-CoV-2 response. Whether the second-wave clones peaking on day 37 were SARS-CoV-2 specific was not confirmed. Contracting CD4+ clones were located mainly in the CM and EM memory subsets, whereas CD8+ clones were found to be enriched in EMRA.

Ficoll-Paque density gradient centrifugation was the method used to isolate PBMCs. Regarding this clonotype: Its antigen specificity is not known. Per-nucleotide qualities are absent, and no much larger clonotype sits a single base away.

CDR1 SQVTM and CDR2 ANQGSEA were looked up in the germline V gene. V is trimmed back by 8 bases and J by 6 bases, and the junction contains 6 bases that no gene match accounts for. Its CDR3 holds 11 amino acids, cysteine through phenylalanine. The entry retains the CDR3 DNA only, 33 bases that are in frame from base 1. Sequencer: Illumina NovaSeq 6000. TCRalpha and TCRbeta cDNA libraries were built by 5'RACE with constant-segment primers, adding sample barcodes and unique molecular identifiers. RNA was extracted from every sample with Trizol reagent. Amplification of the libraries took two PCR steps, and the second step added a second sample barcode plus Illumina TruSeq adapters. Sequencing of libraries was performed on an Illumina NovaSeq with 2 x 150 bp paired-end reads. Turning to the authors' computational methods: The reads were demultiplexed and collapsed into UMI-guided consensus sequences using migec v1.2.7. Using mixcr v2.1.11, UMI consensuses were aligned to TRA and TRB V and J templates and then assembled into clonotypes. A clonotype was counted as expanded or contracted only when both edgeR and NoisET called the clonotype significant, with the noise models trained on biological replicates. For edgeR calls, the thresholds were a false discovery rate-adjusted p below 0.01 and a log2 fold-change of 1. As an exploratory analysis of dynamics, max-normalized trajectories of the 1000 most abundant clonotypes were examined by PCA with hierarchical clustering. Each responding clone was given a CD4 or CD8 phenotype based on the CD4+ and CD8+ repertoires, which had been sequenced separately. TCRdb passed the public sequencing reads through fastp at Q25 and MiXCR, retaining productive beta sequences. Each entry is one CDR3 protein sequence, shown with its most common DNA and genes. The V and J calls follow TCRdb's processing rather than the paper's. This sample gives more than 250,000 distinct CDR3 sequences in total; about 20% of them show up just once. Jointly, the top ten make up about 21% of the sample.

This receptor was taken from a man aged 18 to 35 who had mild COVID-19 (a few samples of this study predate the infection). The sample titles of this study are shuffled in the database, so cell type and time point are left out; the donor was told from shared clones. The chain uses TRBV29-1 and TRBJ1-1; TRBD1 lines up with 7 middle nucleotides. Sequenced sample: PBMCs or a T cell subset sorted from them (not recorded which). The CDR3 region: CSFTGDAEAFF. In nucleotide form, the sequence is TGCAGCTTTACAGGGGACGCTGAAGCTTTCTTT.